The rows below give T cell receptor beta chains drawn from one sample of a study of cytomegalovirus exposure and HLA in healthy donors. Measured with immunoSEQ multiplex PCR; TCRdb has only the in-frame clones, and not every one. The table lists approximately 160,000 clones, 80% to 90% of them singletons. Sequenced input: PBMCs. These receptors came from a young woman in good health and CMV-seronegative. Each CDR3 is given with its conserved first and last residue. The D gene is left open where the match is weak. Clone size is stated in some rows and not others, as once, few, many or a class when expanded.

J gene,clone size,V gene,D gene,CDR3 DNA,CDR3 protein
TRBJ2-1,.,TRBV7-9,TRBD2,TGTGCCAGCAGCCCTAGCGGCTCCTACAATGAGCAGTTCTTC,CASSPSGSYNEQFF
TRBJ2-1,.,TRBV5-4,.,TGTGCCAGCACCTACCTCCCCGCAAATGAGCAGTTCTTC,CASTYLPANEQFF
TRBJ1-4,.,TRBV27,TRBD1,TGTGCCAGCAGTTCGCCAAACAGGGGTTCCAATGAAAAACTGTTTTTT,CASSSPNRGSNEKLFF
TRBJ1-2,.,TRBV7-2,.,TGTGCCAGCAGCCAACGGACAGCTACTAACTATGGCTACACCTTC,CASSQRTATNYGYTF
TRBJ2-3,.,TRBV11-2,TRBD2,TGTGCCAGCAGCTTGACTAGCGGGAGCACAGATACGCAGTATTTT,CASSLTSGSTDTQYF
TRBJ1-2,.,TRBV28,.,TGTGCCAGCAGTTTTGGTTCGGACAGCTACTATGGCTACACCTTC,CASSFGSDSYYGYTF
TRBJ1-5,.,TRBV7-4,TRBD1,TGTGCCACGCAAAACCGGGACAGGGATTATAGCAATCAGCCCCAGCATTTT,CATQNRDRDYSNQPQHF
TRBJ1-4,.,TRBV7-2,.,TGTGCCAGCAGCTTAGATCGGGGTAGTGAAAAACTGTTTTTT,CASSLDRGSEKLFF
TRBJ1-1,.,TRBV5-4,.,TGTGCCAGCAGCTTGTCTTCAGGGGCGTCTGAAGCTTTCTTT,CASSLSSGASEAFF
TRBJ2-5,.,TRBV5-8,.,TGTGCCAGCAGCTTGGCCTTGACAGAGCAAGAGACCCAGTACTTC,CASSLALTEQETQYF
TRBJ1-1,.,TRBV14,.,TGTGCCAGCAGCCAAGTTCGCATGTCTGCGGGGGGGAAAGCTTTCTTT,CASSQVRMSAGGKAFF
TRBJ1-1,.,TRBV19,.,TGTGCCAGTACGTTGGCCCGGAACACTGAAGCTTTCTTT,CASTLARNTEAFF
TRBJ2-7,.,TRBV28,TRBD1,TGTGCCAGCAGGAGACAGGGGCCTCCCTACGAGCAGTACTTC,CASRRQGPPYEQYF
TRBJ2-3,.,TRBV6-1,TRBD2,TGTGCCAGCAGTGAAGCGCGAGGGACTAACACAGATACGCAGTATTTT,CASSEARGTNTDTQYF
TRBJ2-6,once,TRBV4-1,TRBD1,TGCGCCAGCAGCCAAGATCTCAGGGGGTACTCTGGGGCCAACGTCCTGACTTTC,CASSQDLRGYSGANVLTF
TRBJ2-3,.,TRBV10-3,TRBD1,TGTGCCATCAGTGAGTCGGGACAGGGTCCAGATACGCAGTATTTT,CAISESGQGPDTQYF
TRBJ2-7,.,TRBV7-6,TRBD2,TGTGCCAGCAGCTTAGGGACTAGCGTCTCCTACGAGCAGTACTTC,CASSLGTSVSYEQYF
TRBJ1-5,few,TRBV2,.,TGTGCCAGCAGTCGGGACAATAAGAATCAGCCCCAGCATTTT,CASSRDNKNQPQHF
TRBJ1-2,.,TRBV27,.,TGTGCCAGCAGTAAGACGGGGTTAACTAACTATGGCTACACCTTC,CASSKTGLTNYGYTF
TRBJ2-6,.,TRBV5-1,.,TGCGCCAGTAACAGAATCCCTGGGGCCAACGTCCTGACTTTC,CASNRIPGANVLTF
TRBJ2-2,few,TRBV28,.,TGTGGATCACGAGGCACCACCGGGGAGCTGTTTTTT,CGSRGTTGELFF
TRBJ1-5,.,TRBV19,TRBD1,TGTGCCAGTAGTTCGACAGGGGGTCTGGGTCAGCCCCAGCATTTT,CASSSTGGLGQPQHF
TRBJ2-5,.,TRBV12-5,.,TGTGCTAGTGGTTTTATTCTTGAGACCCAGTACTTC,CASGFILETQYF
TRBJ1-1,.,TRBV21-1,.,TGTGCCAGCAGCAGTGGCCTCGACACTGAAGCTTTCTTT,CASSSGLDTEAFF
TRBJ1-5,.,TRBV23-1,TRBD1,TGCGCCAGCAGTCCAAACTACCCCGGACAGGGTGATTTT,CASSPNYPGQGDF